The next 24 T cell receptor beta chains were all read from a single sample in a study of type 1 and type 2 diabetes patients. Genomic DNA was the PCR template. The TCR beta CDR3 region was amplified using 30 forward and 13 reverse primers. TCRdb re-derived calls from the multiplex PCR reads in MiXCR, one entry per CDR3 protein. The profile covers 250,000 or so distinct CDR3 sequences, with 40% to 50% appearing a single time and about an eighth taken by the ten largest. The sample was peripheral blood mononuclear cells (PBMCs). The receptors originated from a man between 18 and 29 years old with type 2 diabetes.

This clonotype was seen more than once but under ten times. The CDR3, as DNA: TGTGCCAGTGGACAGGGGGCGTACTATGGCTACACCTTC. Amino acid sequence: CASGQGAYYGYTF. The chain carries TRBV19 and TRBJ1-2, with 11 bases aligning to TRBD1. The CDR3 loop spans 13 amino acids. CDR1 LNHDA and CDR2 SQIVND come from the germline V gene (reference sequence). With 8 bases clipped from V and 3 bases from J, the junction kept 2 bases outside the gene matches.

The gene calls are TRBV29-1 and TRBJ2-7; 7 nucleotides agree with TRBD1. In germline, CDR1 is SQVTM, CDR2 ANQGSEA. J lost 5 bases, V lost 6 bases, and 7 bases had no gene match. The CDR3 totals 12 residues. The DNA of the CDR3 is TGCAGCGTCCGACAGGGAGATAACGAGCAGTACTTC. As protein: CSVRQGDNEQYF.

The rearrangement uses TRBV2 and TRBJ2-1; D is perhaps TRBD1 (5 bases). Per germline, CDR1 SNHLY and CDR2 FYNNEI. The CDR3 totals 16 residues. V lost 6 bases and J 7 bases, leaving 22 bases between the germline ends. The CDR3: CASSARQRETLNEQFF. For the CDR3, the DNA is TGTGCCAGCAGCGCCCGACAGCGCGAGACCTTAAATGAGCAGTTCTTC.

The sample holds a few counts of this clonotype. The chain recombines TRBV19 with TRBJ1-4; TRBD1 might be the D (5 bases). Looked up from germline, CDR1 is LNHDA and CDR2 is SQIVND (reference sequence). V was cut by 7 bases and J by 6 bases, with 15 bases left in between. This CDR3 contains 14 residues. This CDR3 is CASTPMGGDEKLFF. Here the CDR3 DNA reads TGTGCCAGTACTCCGATGGGAGGGGATGAAAAACTGTTTTTT.

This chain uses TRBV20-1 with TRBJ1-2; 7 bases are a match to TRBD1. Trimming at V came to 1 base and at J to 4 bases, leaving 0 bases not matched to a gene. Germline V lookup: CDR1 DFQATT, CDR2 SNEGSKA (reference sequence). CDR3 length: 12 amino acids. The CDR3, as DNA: TGCAGTGCTAGAGCAGGGGGCTATGGCTACACCTTC. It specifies CSARAGGYGYTF.

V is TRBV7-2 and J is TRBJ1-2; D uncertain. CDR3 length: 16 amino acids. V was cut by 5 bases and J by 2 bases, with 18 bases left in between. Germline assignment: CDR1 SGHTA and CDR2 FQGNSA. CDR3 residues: CASSSNPGTTNYGYTF. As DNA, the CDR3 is TGTGCCAGCAGCAGCAACCCGGGAACCACGAACTATGGCTACACCTTC. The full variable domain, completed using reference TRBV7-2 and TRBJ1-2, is GAGVSQSPSNKVTEKGKDVELRCDPISGHTALYWYRQSLGQGLEFLIYFQGNSAPDKSGLPSDRFSAERTGGSVSTLTIQRTQQEDSAVYLCASSSNPGTTNYGYTFGSGTRLTVV.

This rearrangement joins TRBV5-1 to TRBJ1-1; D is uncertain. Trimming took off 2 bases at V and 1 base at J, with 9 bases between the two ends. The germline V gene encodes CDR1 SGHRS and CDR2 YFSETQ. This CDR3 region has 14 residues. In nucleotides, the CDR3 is TGCGCCAGCAGCTTCATCCCACCGAACACTGAAGCTTTCTTT. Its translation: CASSFIPPNTEAFF.

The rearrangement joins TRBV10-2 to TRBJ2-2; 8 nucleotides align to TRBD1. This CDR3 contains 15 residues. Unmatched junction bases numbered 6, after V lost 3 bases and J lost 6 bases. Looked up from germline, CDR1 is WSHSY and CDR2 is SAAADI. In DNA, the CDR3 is TGCGCCAGCAGTGAAACAGGGGGTGTTTCCGGGGAGCTGTTTTTT. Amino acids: CASSETGGVSGELFF.

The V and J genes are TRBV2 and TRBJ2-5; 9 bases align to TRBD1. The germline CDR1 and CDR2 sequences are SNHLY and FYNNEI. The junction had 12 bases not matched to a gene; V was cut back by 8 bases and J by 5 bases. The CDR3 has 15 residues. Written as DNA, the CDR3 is TGTGCCAGCCCAAAGGACAGGGGCGTTCGGGAGACCCAGTACTTC. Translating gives CASPKDRGVRETQYF.

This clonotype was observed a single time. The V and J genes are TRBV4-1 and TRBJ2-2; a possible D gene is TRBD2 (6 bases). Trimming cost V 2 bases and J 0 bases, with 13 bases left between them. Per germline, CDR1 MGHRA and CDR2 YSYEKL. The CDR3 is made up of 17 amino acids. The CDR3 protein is CASSQIVAGTNTGELFF. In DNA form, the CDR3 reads TGCGCCAGCAGCCAAATCGTGGCGGGGACGAACACCGGGGAGCTGTTTTTT.

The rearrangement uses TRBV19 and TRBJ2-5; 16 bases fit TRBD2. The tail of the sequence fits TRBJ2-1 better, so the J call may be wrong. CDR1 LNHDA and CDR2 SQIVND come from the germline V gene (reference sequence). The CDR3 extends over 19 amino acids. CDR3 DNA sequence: TGTGCCAGTACTCAGACGGGGACTAGCGGGAGGGCCATTCTTAGTGGGCAGTTCTTC. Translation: CASTQTGTSGRAILSGQFF.

CDR3 bases: TGCGCCAGCAAAGGAGGGGACCAAGAGACCCAGTACTTC. It is translated as CASKGGDQETQYF. The V call is TRBV5-1, the J call TRBJ2-5, with a weak D call TRBD2 (6 bases). V was clipped by 6 bases and J by 0 bases, with 9 bases between them. The germline V gene has CDR1 SGHRS and CDR2 YFSETQ. The CDR3 is made up of 13 amino acids.

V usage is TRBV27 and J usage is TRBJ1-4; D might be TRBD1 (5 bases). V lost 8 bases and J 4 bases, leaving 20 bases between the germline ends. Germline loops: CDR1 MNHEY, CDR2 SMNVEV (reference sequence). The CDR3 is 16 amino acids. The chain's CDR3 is CASGPLNQGINEKLFF. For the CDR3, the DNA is TGTGCCAGCGGTCCCCTTAATCAGGGAATTAATGAAAAACTGTTTTTT. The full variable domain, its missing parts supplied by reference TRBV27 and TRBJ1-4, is EAQVTQNPRYLITVTGKKLTVTCSQNMNHEYMSWYRQDPGLGLRQIYYSMNVEVTDKGDVPEGYKVSRKEKRNFPLILESPSPNQTSLYFCASGPLNQGINEKLFFGSGTQLSVL.

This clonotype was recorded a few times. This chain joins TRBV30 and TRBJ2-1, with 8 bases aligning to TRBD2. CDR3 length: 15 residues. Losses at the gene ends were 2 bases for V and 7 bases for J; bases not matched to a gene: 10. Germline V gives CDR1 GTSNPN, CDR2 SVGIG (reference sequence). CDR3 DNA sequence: TGTGCCTGGAGTCTCCGCGGGGGGAGGGGGAATGAGCAGTTCTTC. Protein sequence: CAWSLRGGRGNEQFF.

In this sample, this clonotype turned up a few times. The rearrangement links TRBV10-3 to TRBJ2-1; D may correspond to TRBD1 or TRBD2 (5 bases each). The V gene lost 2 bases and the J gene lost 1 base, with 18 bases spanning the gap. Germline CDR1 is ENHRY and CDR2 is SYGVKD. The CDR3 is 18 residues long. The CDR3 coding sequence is TGTGCCATCAGTGAGCTCGGGGCTACGGTTTGGTCCTACAATGAGCAGTTCTTC. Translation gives CAISELGATVWSYNEQFF.

CDR3 sequence: CASSVGGGRVADTQYF. The CDR3 region has the DNA TGTGCCAGCAGCGTAGGAGGCGGGAGAGTCGCAGATACGCAGTATTTT. The J gene is TRBJ2-3, the V gene TRBV9; 7 bases are shared with TRBD2. Germline CDR1 reads SGDLS; CDR2 reads YYNGEE. Trimming removed 0 bases from V and 4 bases from J; junction bases left unmatched: 8. This CDR3 region has 16 residues. The whole variable domain, filled in from reference TRBV9 and TRBJ2-3, reads DSGVTQTPKHLITATGQRVTLRCSPRSGDLSVYWYQQSLDQGLQFLIQYYNGEERAKGNILERFSAQQFPDLHSELNLSSLELGDSALYFCASSVGGGRVADTQYFGPGTRLTVL.

The CDR3 sequence: CASSFSPETQYF. The CDR3 bases are TGTGCCAGCAGTTTTTCCCCGGAGACCCAGTACTTC. The chain combines TRBV6-6 with TRBJ2-5, with no clear D. Germline CDR1 MNHNY, CDR2 SVGAGI (reference sequence). V was clipped by 4 bases and J by 5 bases, with 8 bases between them. The CDR3 extends over 12 amino acids.

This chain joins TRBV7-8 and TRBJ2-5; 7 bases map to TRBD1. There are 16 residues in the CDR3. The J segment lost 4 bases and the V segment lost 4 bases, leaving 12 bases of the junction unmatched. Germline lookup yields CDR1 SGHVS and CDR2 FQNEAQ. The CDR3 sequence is CASSYEGAVGGETQYF. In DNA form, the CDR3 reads TGTGCCAGCAGCTATGAGGGGGCAGTAGGTGGAGAGACCCAGTACTTC.

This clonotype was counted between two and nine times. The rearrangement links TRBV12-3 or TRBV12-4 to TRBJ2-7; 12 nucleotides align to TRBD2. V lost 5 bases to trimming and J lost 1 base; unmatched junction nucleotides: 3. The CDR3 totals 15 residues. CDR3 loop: CASSRLAGVSYEQYF. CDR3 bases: TGTGCCAGCAGTCGACTAGCGGGAGTTTCCTACGAGCAGTACTTC.

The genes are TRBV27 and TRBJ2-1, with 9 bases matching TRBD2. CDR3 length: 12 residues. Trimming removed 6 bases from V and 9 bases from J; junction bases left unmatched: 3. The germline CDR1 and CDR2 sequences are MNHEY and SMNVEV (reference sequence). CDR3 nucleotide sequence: TGTGCCAGCAGCGTAGCGGGGGCTGAGCAGTTCTTC. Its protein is CASSVAGAEQFF.

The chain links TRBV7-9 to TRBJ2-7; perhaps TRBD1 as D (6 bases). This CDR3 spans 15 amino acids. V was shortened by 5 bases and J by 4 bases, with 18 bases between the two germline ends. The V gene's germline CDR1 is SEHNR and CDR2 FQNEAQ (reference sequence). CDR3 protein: CASSRQQGNGYEQYF. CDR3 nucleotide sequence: TGTGCCAGCAGCCGTCAACAGGGAAATGGGTACGAGCAGTACTTC.

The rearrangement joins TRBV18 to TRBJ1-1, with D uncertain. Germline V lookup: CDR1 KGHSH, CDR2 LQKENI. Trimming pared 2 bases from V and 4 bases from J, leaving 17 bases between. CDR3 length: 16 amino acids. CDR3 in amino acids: CASSPNDRAVSTEAFF. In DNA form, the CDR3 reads TGTGCCAGCTCACCAAATGATAGGGCCGTGAGCACTGAAGCTTTCTTT.

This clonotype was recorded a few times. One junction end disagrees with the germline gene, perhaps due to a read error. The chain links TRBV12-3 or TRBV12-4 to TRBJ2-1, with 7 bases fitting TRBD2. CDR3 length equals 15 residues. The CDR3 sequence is CASSIAGTMGNEQFF. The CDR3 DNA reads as TGTGCCAGCAGTATAGCCGGGACTATGGGCAATGAGCAGTTCTTC.

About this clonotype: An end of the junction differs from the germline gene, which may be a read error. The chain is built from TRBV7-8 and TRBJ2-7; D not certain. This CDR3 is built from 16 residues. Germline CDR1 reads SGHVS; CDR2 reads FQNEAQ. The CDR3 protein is CASSLPLGYSSYEQCF. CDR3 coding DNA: TGTGCCAGCAGCTTACCCCTCGGTTATAGCTCCTACGAGCAGTGCTTC. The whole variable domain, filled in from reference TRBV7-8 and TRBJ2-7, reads GAGVSQSPRYKVAKRGQDVALRCDPISGHVSLFWYQQALGQGPEFLTYFQNEAQLDKSGLPSDRFFAERPEGSVSTLKIQRTQQEDSAVYLCASSLPLGYSSYEQCFGPGTRLTVT.